Listed here is a single T cell receptor (beta chain). The data belong to a study of human T cells and chemical hapten exposure. TCRdb ran MiXCR on the RACE reads and lists one entry per CDR3 protein. The data show over 70,000 distinct CDR3 sequences, 14% seen once. Noted time point: pre-sensitization, week 0. Treatment specified: therapeutic diphenylcyclopropenone sensitization with weekly scalp DPC. Trimming shortened V by 0 bases and J by 8 bases, and 15 bases separated the two germline ends. Looked up from germline, CDR1 is SGHNT and CDR2 is YYREEE (reference sequence). This CDR3 has 15 residues. This rearrangement joins TRBV5-4 to TRBJ1-3; D remains ambiguous. The sequences come from whole blood, collected in connection with sensitization to the hapten diphenylcyclopropenone (DPC). The TCR sequence derives from a woman aged 45 to 65 with alopecia areata. Some clones in this sample may be carry-over from other donors' samples. CDR3 DNA: TGTGCCAGCAGCTTGGGCGGGCCAGGATCGGACACCATATATTTT. This codes for CASSLGGPGSDTIYF.